The 20 T cell receptor beta chains presented below share a single source sample, sequenced in a study of T cell changes during pregnancy in multiple sclerosis. The method was immunoSEQ multiplex PCR; TCRdb's version includes in-frame clones alone and lacks a portion of them. The sample records approximately 20,000 clones, about 88% being singletons. Sequencing was performed on CD8+ T cells from peripheral blood mononuclear cells, taken after pregnancy. Receptors were obtained from a female donor with multiple sclerosis, enrolled in a pregnancy study.

This chain connects TRBV18 to TRBJ2-6; D is uncertain. CDR3 length: 17 amino acids. V lost 2 bases and J 0 bases, leaving 11 bases between the germline ends. Germline lookup yields CDR1 KGHSH and CDR2 LQKENI. The CDR3 loop reads CASSPAGCRSGANVLTF. The DNA of the CDR3 is TGTGCCAGCTCACCAGCCGGGTGTCGCTCTGGGGCCAACGTCCTGACTTTC.

The J gene is TRBJ2-1, the V gene TRBV7-6; 9 positions agree with TRBD1. Germline CDR1 is SGHVS and CDR2 is FNYEAQ. The CDR3 has 16 amino acids. Trimming took 2 bases from V and 7 from J; bases not matched to a gene: 9. The CDR3 region is CASSLPGQGIWNEQFF. The CDR3 DNA reads TGTGCCAGCAGCTTACCGGGACAGGGAATTTGGAATGAGCAGTTCTTC.

In DNA form, the CDR3 reads TGCGCCAGCAGCCATGATTCGGGGGACTTCGCGGATGAGCAGTTCTTC. Protein product: CASSHDSGDFADEQFF. The genes are TRBV4-1 and TRBJ2-1; possible D gene TRBD2, 6 bases. V dropped 3 bases and J dropped 8 bases, with 20 bases sitting between them. Germline CDR1 reads MGHRA; CDR2 reads YSYEKL. The CDR3 is made up of 16 amino acids.

This clone was counted once. The V gene is TRBV29-1, the J gene TRBJ2-1, with TRBD1 matching over 8 bases. Trimming took 3 bases from V and 9 from J; bases not matched to a gene: 4. CDR1 and CDR2 from the germline V gene are SQVTM and ANQGSEA. CDR3 size: 12 residues. The CDR3 DNA sequence: TGCAGCGTTGACCAGGGGGCGGGTGAGCAGTTCTTC. As protein: CSVDQGAGEQFF.

This chain joins TRBV11-2 and TRBJ2-7; 11 nucleotides agree with TRBD1. CDR1 is SGHAT, CDR2 FQNNGV, per germline. This CDR3 contains 18 residues. Losses at the gene ends were 4 bases for V and 0 bases for J; bases not matched to a gene: 11. CDR3 nucleotides: TGTGCCAGCAGCTCCCCCCCCTGGGACAGGGGGAGCTCCTACGAGCAGTACTTC. Translating gives CASSSPPWDRGSSYEQYF. Using reference TRBV11-2 and TRBJ2-7 for the parts outside the CDR3, the full variable domain is EAGVAQSPRYKIIEKRQSVAFWCNPISGHATLYWYQQILGQGPKLLIQFQNNGVVDDSQLPKDRFSAERLKGVDSTLKIQPAKLEDSAVYLCASSSPPWDRGSSYEQYFGPGTRLTVT.

This sequence joins TRBV27 and TRBJ1-1; 7 bases align to TRBD1. The germline V gene encodes CDR1 MNHEY and CDR2 SMNVEV (reference sequence). There are 16 residues in the CDR3. The V gene end was trimmed by 4 bases and the J gene end by 0 bases; junction bases not matched to a gene: 8. The CDR3 nucleotides are TGTGCCAGCAGTTACTCCCAGGGGGAACTGAACACTGAAGCTTTCTTT. This encodes CASSYSQGELNTEAFF.

The chain links TRBV19 to TRBJ2-1; 12 nucleotides match TRBD2. The V gene's germline CDR1 is LNHDA and CDR2 SQIVND (reference sequence). There are 15 residues in the CDR3. With V trimmed by 4 bases and J by 3 bases, 1 base remained unmatched. The CDR3 bases are TGTGCCAGTAGTAAGACTAGCGGGAGCTACAATGAGCAGTTCTTC. It codes for CASSKTSGSYNEQFF. Full variable domain (missing parts from reference TRBV19 and TRBJ2-1): DGGITQSPKYLFRKEGQNVTLSCEQNLNHDAMYWYRQDPGQGLRLIYYSQIVNDFQKGDIAEGYSVSREKKESFPLTVTSAQKNPTAFYLCASSKTSGSYNEQFFGPGTRLTVL.

This chain uses TRBV5-5 with TRBJ2-3, with D perhaps TRBD2 (5 bases). This CDR3 spans 16 amino acids. Germline CDR1 and CDR2: SGHKS and YYEKEE (reference sequence). Between the trimmed V and J ends, which lost 2 bases and 2 bases, there was a span of 15 bases. DNA of the CDR3: TGTGCCAGCAGCTTCTCCGGGGAGAGACCCACAGATACGCAGTATTTT. The encoded protein is CASSFSGERPTDTQYF. The full variable domain, in which reference TRBV5-5 and TRBJ2-3 provide the parts outside the CDR3, is DAGVTQSPTHLIKTRGQQVTLRCSPISGHKSVSWYQQVLGQGPQFIFQYYEKEERGRGNFPDRFSARQFPNYSSELNVNALLLGDSALYLCASSFSGERPTDTQYFGPGTRLTVL.

The chain carries TRBV11-2 and TRBJ2-5; 10 bases agree with TRBD2. Trimming cost V 1 base and J 1 base; bases outside gene matches: 6. Germline CDR1 and CDR2: SGHAT and FQNNGV. The CDR3 consists of 17 residues. The CDR3 DNA sequence: TGTGCCAGCAGCTTAGTTGAGGGACTAGCGTTCCAAGAGACCCAGTACTTC. Translating gives CASSLVEGLAFQETQYF.

The chain is built from TRBV2 and TRBJ2-5, with TRBD2 identical over 16 bases. This CDR3 is 18 amino acids long. V lost 5 bases and J lost 4; bases outside the gene matches: 10. CDR1 is SNHLY and CDR2 is FYNNEI in the germline V gene. The CDR3: CASSSGTSGRAVVETQYF. CDR3 nucleotide sequence: TGTGCCAGCAGTTCCGGGACTAGCGGGAGGGCCGTAGTAGAGACCCAGTACTTC.

CDR3 DNA: TGCGCCAGCAGCCATAACAGTAACTATGGCTACACCTTC. It yields the protein CASSHNSNYGYTF. This rearrangement joins TRBV4-1 to TRBJ1-2; unclear D gene. CDR3 length equals 13 residues. Trimming stripped 3 bases from V and 1 base from J, with 6 bases between. The germline V gene encodes CDR1 MGHRA and CDR2 YSYEKL.

This chain links TRBV6-4 with TRBJ2-3, with 8 nucleotides matching TRBD2. This CDR3 has 15 residues. The germline V gene has CDR1 MRHNA and CDR2 SNTAGT. J gave up 3 bases and V 3 bases, and 5 bases lay outside the gene matches. CDR3 DNA sequence: TGTGCCAGCAGTGAAACTAGCGGAGTGACAGATACGCAGTATTTT. This gives the protein CASSETSGVTDTQYF.

This rearrangement joins TRBV10-3 to TRBJ2-3; perhaps TRBD2 as D (7 bases). The CDR3 has 18 residues. V gave up 7 bases and J gave up 0 bases, with 23 bases separating them. From germline, CDR1 is ENHRY and CDR2 SYGVKD. In DNA, the CDR3 is TGTGCCATCAAACGGCTAGCGGAATTAGGGGGGAGCACAGATACGCAGTATTTT. Translated, it gives CAIKRLAELGGSTDTQYF.

The rearrangement links TRBV5-1 to TRBJ2-7; 7 bases line up with TRBD2. Germline CDR1 is SGHRS and CDR2 is YFSETQ. V lost 4 bases to trimming and J lost 3 bases; unmatched junction nucleotides: 13. This CDR3 spans 16 amino acids. The CDR3 DNA is TGCGCCAGCAGCCAAACGCCTCGCGGGAGTATCTACGAGCAGTACTTC. This sequence encodes CASSQTPRGSIYEQYF.

The rearrangement uses TRBV4-2 and TRBJ2-6; 7 nucleotides align to TRBD2. This CDR3 has 16 amino acids. Germline CDR1 LGHNA, CDR2 YNFKEQ. Trimming cost V 0 bases and J 2 bases; bases outside gene matches: 1. CDR3 amino acids: CASSQDGGTGANVLTF. CDR3 in DNA: TGTGCCAGCAGCCAAGACGGGGGGACTGGGGCCAACGTCCTGACTTTC.

CDR3 residues: CASSPLEAAYNEQFF. The CDR3 DNA sequence: TGTGCCAGCAGCCCGCTGGAGGCCGCCTACAATGAGCAGTTCTTC. This chain joins TRBV5-6 and TRBJ2-1; D possibly corresponds to TRBD2 (5 bases). Germline V lookup: CDR1 SGHDT, CDR2 YYEEEE. The CDR3 is made up of 15 amino acids. V was cut by 4 bases and J by 2 bases, with 13 bases left in between.

The chain recombines TRBV7-6 with TRBJ2-7; D possibly corresponds to TRBD1 (6 bases). The CDR3 runs to 14 residues. V lost 5 bases, J lost 0 bases, and 11 bases lay in between. Germline CDR1 reads SGHVS; CDR2 reads FNYEAQ. The CDR3 sequence: CASSARGSSYEQYF. CDR3 in DNA: TGTGCCAGCAGCGCCAGGGGTTCCTCCTACGAGCAGTACTTC.

The rearrangement links TRBV6-1 to TRBJ1-1; 8 bases are a match to TRBD1. CDR1 is MNHNS, CDR2 SASEGT, per germline. The CDR3 is 15 amino acids. J was trimmed by 1 base and V by 4 bases; bases with no gene match: 5. Here the CDR3 DNA reads TGTGCCAGCAGTGGGACAGGGAGGTCGAACACTGAAGCTTTCTTT. This translates into CASSGTGRSNTEAFF.

The chain couples TRBV30 to TRBJ2-5; perhaps TRBD1 as D (6 bases). Trimming pared 1 base from V and 1 base from J, leaving 22 bases between. CDR1 and CDR2 from the germline V gene are GTSNPN and SVGIG (reference sequence). The CDR3 is 18 residues long. The CDR3 nucleotides read TGTGCCTGGAGTGCCCCGCCGGTCAGGGGTCATATCCAAGAGACCCAGTACTTC. Residues: CAWSAPPVRGHIQETQYF.

This chain connects TRBV5-8 to TRBJ2-7, with 8 bases matching TRBD1. After removal of 3 bases from V and 5 bases from J, the junction contained 7 bases not matched to a gene. The CDR3 length is 14 residues. Per germline, CDR1 SGHTS and CDR2 YDEGEE. CDR3 nucleotides: TGTGCCAGCAGCTCCGGACAGGGTAGTAACGAGCAGTACTTC. Translated, it gives CASSSGQGSNEQYF.